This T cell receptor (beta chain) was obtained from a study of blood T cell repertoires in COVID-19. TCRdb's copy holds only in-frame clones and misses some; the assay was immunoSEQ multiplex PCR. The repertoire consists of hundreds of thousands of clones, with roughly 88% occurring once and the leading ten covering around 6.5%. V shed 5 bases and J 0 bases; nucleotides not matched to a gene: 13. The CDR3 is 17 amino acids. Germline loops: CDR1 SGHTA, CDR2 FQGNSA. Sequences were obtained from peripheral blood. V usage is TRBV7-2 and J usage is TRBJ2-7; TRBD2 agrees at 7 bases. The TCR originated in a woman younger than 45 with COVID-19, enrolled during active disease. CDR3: CASSPRGWEGYSYEQYV. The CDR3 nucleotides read TGTGCCAGCAGCCCACGAGGATGGGAGGGGTACTCCTACGAGCAGTACGTC.